The text below deals with one T cell receptor (beta chain). Source study methods: It was from reference gene primer amplification that nucleated cell counts were estimated. TCRdb's copy holds only in-frame clones and misses some; the assay was immunoSEQ multiplex PCR. Clone size and V and J calls were adopted from that table, with D and trimming inferred from the DNA. The sample yields under 200,000 clones, roughly 73% seen once. This sample was included in a study of blood T cell repertoires in COVID-19. Study summary: Researchers got acute and convalescent COVID-19 samples from the United States, Italy and Spain. Sources were T cells, B-cell-depleted T cells, or PBMCs; the material itself was cDNA or gDNA.

The V and J ends lost 3 bases and 5 bases respectively, with 11 bases between them. The germline V gene has CDR1 LNHDA and CDR2 SQIVND (reference sequence). The CDR3 is 14 residues long. What was sequenced was peripheral blood. This receptor was obtained from a man aged 65 to 79 with acute or convalescent COVID-19. J is TRBJ1-5 and V is TRBV19; D is uncertain. The CDR3 region is CASSMRRQDQPQHF. As DNA, the CDR3 is TGTGCCAGTAGTATGCGCAGGCAAGATCAGCCCCAGCATTTT.